This TCR beta chain was captured in a study of CD8 T cells in ankylosing spondylitis. TCRdb redid the calling of the 5' RACE reads with MiXCR, one entry per CDR3 protein. This table holds about 240,000 distinct CDR3 sequences, 7.5% to 9% found once. The CDR3 is 16 residues long. CDR1 is SGHTA, CDR2 FQGNSA, per germline. V lost 1 base to trimming and J lost 7 bases; unmatched junction nucleotides: 3. The table lists this clonotype with many counts. Sequences were obtained from blood, either unsorted or a sorted T cell fraction (not recorded which). The gene calls are TRBV7-2 and TRBJ2-2; 13 bases line up with TRBD2. The receptor comes from a male donor with ankylosing spondylitis or in good health (not recorded which). In DNA, the CDR3 is TGTGCCAGCAGCTTAGGACTAGCGGGAGGACTCGGGGAGCTGTTTTTT. Translated: CASSLGLAGGLGELFF.